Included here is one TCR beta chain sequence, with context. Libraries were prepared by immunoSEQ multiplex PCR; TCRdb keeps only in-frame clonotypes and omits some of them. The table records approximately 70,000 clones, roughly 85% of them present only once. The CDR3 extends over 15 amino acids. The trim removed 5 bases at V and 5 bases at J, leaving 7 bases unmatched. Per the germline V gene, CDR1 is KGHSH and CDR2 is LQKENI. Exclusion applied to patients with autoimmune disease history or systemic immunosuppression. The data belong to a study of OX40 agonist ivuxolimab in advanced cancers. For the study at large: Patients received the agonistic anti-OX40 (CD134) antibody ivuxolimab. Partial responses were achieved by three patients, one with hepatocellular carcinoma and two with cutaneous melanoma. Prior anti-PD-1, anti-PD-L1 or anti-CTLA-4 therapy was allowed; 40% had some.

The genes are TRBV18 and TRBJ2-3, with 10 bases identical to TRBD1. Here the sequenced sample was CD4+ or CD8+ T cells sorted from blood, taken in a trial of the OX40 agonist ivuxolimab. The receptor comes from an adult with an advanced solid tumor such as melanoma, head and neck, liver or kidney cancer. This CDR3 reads CASSEATGGRDTQYF. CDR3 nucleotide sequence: TGTGCCAGCTCAGAGGCGACAGGGGGCCGAGATACGCAGTATTTT.